This record covers a single T cell receptor (beta chain). Its target is unknown. This entry is derived from a study of OX40 agonist ivuxolimab in advanced cancers. Overall study context: Melanoma, hepatocellular carcinoma, head and neck or renal cell cancer occurred in dose-escalation patients. Findings of the study overall: Antigen targets of the expanded peripheral T cells went undetermined. Partial responders at 0.1-3.0 mg/kg showed near-lowest clonal expansion.

Samples were taken at baseline and on day 1 of cycles 4 and 7. CDR1 is MNHNS, CDR2 SASEGT, per germline. V was clipped by 2 bases and J by 2 bases, with 22 bases between them. The CDR3 contains 19 residues. The method was immunoSEQ multiplex PCR; TCRdb's version includes in-frame clones alone and lacks a portion of them. The sample has approximately 57,000 clones; roughly four fifths are singletons. The J gene is TRBJ2-1, the V gene TRBV6-1; weak D call: TRBD2 (7 bases). This material consisted of CD4+ or CD8+ T cells sorted from blood, taken in a trial of the OX40 agonist ivuxolimab. This clonotype was obtained from an adult with an advanced solid tumor such as melanoma, head and neck, liver or kidney cancer. The CDR3 DNA follows: TGTGCCAGCAGTGAACAACCCTCAGGGGCGGGGGCAACCTACAATGAGCAGTTCTTC. Translated: CASSEQPSGAGATYNEQFF.